These 29 T cell receptor beta chains came from one sample sequenced in a study of blood T cell repertoires in COVID-19. Clones were sequenced by immunoSEQ multiplex PCR, and TCRdb holds only the in-frame ones, with some missing. The sample comprises about 230,000 clones, around 80% of which are singletons, and 1.3% rests with the top ten. The sample comprised peripheral blood. Receptors were obtained from a woman aged 25 to 39 with COVID-19, enrolled during active disease.

The gene calls are TRBV6-2 or TRBV6-3 and TRBJ1-1; 11 bases fit TRBD1. The CDR3 extends over 15 amino acids. The junction had 1 base not matched to a gene; V was cut back by 3 bases and J by 1 base. The germline V gene encodes CDR1 MNHEY and CDR2 SVGEGT. In nucleotides, the CDR3 is TGTGCCAGCAGTTATGGGACAGGGGGGAACACTGAAGCTTTCTTT. Protein: CASSYGTGGNTEAFF.

This chain links TRBV5-1 with TRBJ2-3; 7 positions match TRBD2. CDR1 SGHRS and CDR2 YFSETQ come from the germline V gene. There are 16 residues in the CDR3. The J segment lost 2 bases and the V segment lost 2 bases, leaving 8 bases of the junction unmatched. CDR3 protein: CASSFSGGRHTDTQYF. DNA for the CDR3: TGCGCCAGCAGCTTTTCTGGCGGGAGACACACAGATACGCAGTATTTT.

This clone was counted a single time. J is TRBJ2-2 and V is TRBV6-2 or TRBV6-3; TRBD2 aligns across 9 bases. Germline V lookup: CDR1 MNHEY, CDR2 SVGEGT. The CDR3 is 15 amino acids. Trimming took 5 bases from V and 1 from J; bases not matched to a gene: 2. Written as DNA, the CDR3 is TGTGCCAGCAGTAAGACTAGCGGGAACACCGGGGAGCTGTTTTTT. As protein: CASSKTSGNTGELFF.

This clone was counted a few times. The V call is TRBV2, the J call TRBJ1-2, with D tentatively TRBD1 (5 bases). Germline CDR1 is SNHLY and CDR2 is FYNNEI. The CDR3 extends over 14 amino acids. Trimming left V 1 base short and J 8 bases short, with 14 bases between. CDR3 sequence reads: CASSEDRTYRGYTF. As DNA, the CDR3 is TGTGCCAGCAGTGAAGACAGGACCTATAGGGGCTACACCTTC.

The rearrangement links TRBV4-1 to TRBJ2-7, with 10 positions matching TRBD1. Trimming cost V 3 bases and J 7 bases; bases outside gene matches: 9. The CDR3 has 15 amino acids. The germline V gene encodes CDR1 MGHRA and CDR2 YSYEKL. For the CDR3, the DNA is TGCGCCAGCAGCCAGTCCGGACAGGGGGGAGGAGAGCAGTACTTC. Translated: CASSQSGQGGGEQYF.

CDR3 coding DNA: TGTGCCAGCAGGTCCGGGATAACAGATACGCAGTATTTT. It specifies CASRSGITDTQYF. The chain joins TRBV7-2 to TRBJ2-3, with a weak D call TRBD2 (5 bases). The CDR3 has 13 amino acids. V was pared by 6 bases and J by 3 bases, with 10 bases between. Germline V gene lookup returns CDR1 SGHTA and CDR2 FQGNSA.

V usage is TRBV11-2 and J usage is TRBJ2-7; 7 bases agree with TRBD1. This CDR3 is 14 amino acids long. V shed 3 bases, J shed 2 bases, and the junction held 4 bases outside the gene matches. Germline CDR1 and CDR2: SGHAT and FQNNGV. CDR3: CASSFGTEAYEQYF. The CDR3 nucleotides are TGTGCCAGCAGCTTCGGGACAGAAGCCTACGAGCAGTACTTC.

V and J are TRBV5-1 and TRBJ2-1; D remains unclear. The germline V and J ends were trimmed by 2 bases and 4 bases, with 10 bases remaining between them. Germline CDR1 reads SGHRS; CDR2 reads YFSETQ. The CDR3 consists of 14 residues. The CDR3 loop is CASSLESGYNEQFF. The CDR3, as DNA: TGCGCCAGCAGCTTAGAGTCAGGTTACAATGAGCAGTTCTTC.

The gene calls are TRBV11-1 and TRBJ2-2, with 7 bases lining up with TRBD1. V gave up 5 bases and J gave up 5 bases; unmatched junction bases: 8. This CDR3 region has 15 residues. Germline V gene lookup returns CDR1 SGHAT and CDR2 FQDESV (reference sequence). The CDR3 loop reads CASSPRGQSTGELFF. The CDR3 coding sequence is TGTGCCAGCAGCCCCAGGGGACAGTCTACCGGGGAGCTGTTTTTT.

The rearrangement uses TRBV5-4 and TRBJ2-1; tentative D call: TRBD2 (5 bases). The V end was cut by 3 bases, the J end by 8 bases, with 18 bases between. Per the germline V gene, CDR1 is SGHNT and CDR2 is YYREEE (reference sequence). The CDR3 consists of 15 residues. The CDR3 sequence is CASSSLRAGSDEQFF. CDR3 sequence (DNA): TGTGCCAGCAGCTCGTTGAGGGCGGGTAGCGATGAGCAGTTCTTC.

V and J are TRBV27 and TRBJ1-2; D not certain. Germline V gene data show CDR1 as MNHEY and CDR2 as SMNVEV (reference sequence). V shed 2 bases and J shed 0 bases, with 10 bases lying between them. The CDR3 runs 15 residues. The CDR3 bases are TGTGCCAGCAGTTTACACTCGATAGCTAACTATGGCTACACCTTC. Translated: CASSLHSIANYGYTF.

The chain has TRBV7-2 and TRBJ2-1, with D possibly being TRBD2 (6 bases). Looked up from germline, CDR1 is SGHTA and CDR2 is FQGNSA. Trimming shortened V by 3 bases and J by 2 bases, and 11 bases separated the two germline ends. This CDR3 has 15 residues. The CDR3 loop reads CASSFRDLTYNEQFF. In DNA, the CDR3 is TGTGCCAGCAGCTTCCGGGACTTAACCTACAATGAGCAGTTCTTC.

The chain has TRBV9 and TRBJ2-1; 7 positions match TRBD2. This CDR3 comprises 16 residues. V lost 3 bases, J lost 4 bases, and 10 bases stayed unmatched. The germline gives CDR1 SGDLS, CDR2 YYNGEE. CDR3 region: CASSDLGGGRYNEQFF. The CDR3 coding sequence is TGTGCCAGCAGCGACCTTGGGGGAGGGCGTTACAATGAGCAGTTCTTC.

The chain uses TRBV19 and TRBJ1-2, with 8 bases lining up with TRBD1. This CDR3 has 11 residues. Germline V gene sequence: CDR1 LNHDA, CDR2 SQIVND (reference sequence). After removal of 10 bases from V and 3 bases from J, the junction contained 1 base not matched to a gene. The CDR3 DNA follows: TGTGCCATACAGGGGGACTATGGCTACACCTTC. Protein: CAIQGDYGYTF.

The chain joins TRBV30 to TRBJ1-6, with 8 bases lining up with TRBD1. CDR3 size: 15 residues. Trimming removed 1 base from V and 7 bases from J; junction bases left unmatched: 6. In germline, CDR1 is GTSNPN, CDR2 SVGIG (reference sequence). The CDR3 spells CAWSGEGQDNSPLHF. The CDR3 DNA sequence: TGTGCCTGGAGTGGGGAGGGACAGGACAATTCACCCCTCCACTTT.

The rearrangement links TRBV11-3 to TRBJ2-1; 12 nucleotides align to TRBD2. Germline CDR1 is SGHNT and CDR2 is YENEEA. The CDR3 has 15 residues. With 4 bases clipped from V and 4 bases from J, the junction kept 2 bases outside the gene matches. CDR3 nucleotide sequence: TGTGCCAGCAGCTCTAGCGGGGGGGCATACAATGAGCAGTTCTTC. Residues: CASSSSGGAYNEQFF.

The chain recombines TRBV29-1 with TRBJ1-1, with 7 positions matching TRBD1. This CDR3 is 13 amino acids long. CDR1 SQVTM and CDR2 ANQGSEA come from the germline V gene. Trimming at V came to 7 bases and at J to 1 base, leaving 6 bases not matched to a gene. The CDR3 DNA reads as TGCAGCGCCGCCGCAGGGGGGAACACTGAAGCTTTCTTT. It yields the protein CSAAAGGNTEAFF.

This clone was picked up one time. This chain uses TRBV4-1 with TRBJ2-3; 11 positions agree with TRBD2. V lost 1 base to trimming and J lost 4 bases; unmatched junction nucleotides: 7. This CDR3 has 17 amino acids. Germline V lookup: CDR1 MGHRA, CDR2 YSYEKL. The CDR3 sequence is CASSQVATSGTPDTQYF. CDR3 nucleotides: TGCGCCAGCAGCCAAGTCGCGACTAGCGGGACCCCAGATACGCAGTATTTT.

CDR3: CASSRTDTDTQYF. CDR3 DNA sequence: TGTGCCAGCAGCCGGACAGACACAGATACGCAGTATTTT. The J gene is TRBJ2-3, the V gene TRBV6-2 or TRBV6-3; the D gene is possibly TRBD1 (6 bases). V was shortened by 6 bases and J by 2 bases, with 9 bases between the two germline ends. Germline values: CDR1 MNHEY, CDR2 SVGEGT. The CDR3 covers 13 residues.

V usage is TRBV30 and J usage is TRBJ2-3, with TRBD2 identical over 8 bases. Per the germline V gene, CDR1 is GTSNPN and CDR2 is SVGIG (reference sequence). V shed 5 bases and J 2 bases; nucleotides not matched to a gene: 12. The CDR3 extends over 16 amino acids. The CDR3 DNA reads as TGTGCCTGGGATCCGGCCGAGCGGGGGAACACAGATACGCAGTATTTT. Protein sequence: CAWDPAERGNTDTQYF.

V gene TRBV5-6 combines with J gene TRBJ1-2, with 7 bases fitting TRBD1. With V trimmed by 3 bases and J by 4 bases, 9 bases remained unmatched. CDR1 SGHDT and CDR2 YYEEEE come from the germline V gene. The CDR3 totals 15 residues. The CDR3 DNA reads TGTGCCAGCAGCTATGAAGGGGGCTCCTTCTATGGCTACACCTTC. It encodes CASSYEGGSFYGYTF.

The chain carries TRBV28 and TRBJ2-1; D possibly corresponds to TRBD1 (6 bases). Trimming removed 3 bases from V and 4 bases from J, with 13 bases in between. The germline V gene encodes CDR1 MDHEN and CDR2 SYDVKM. The CDR3 runs to 15 residues. The CDR3 region is CASSFSPRGYNEQFF. The DNA of the CDR3 is TGTGCCAGCAGTTTTTCTCCCAGGGGATACAATGAGCAGTTCTTC.

The chain combines TRBV4-2 with TRBJ1-1; D not certain. V lost 5 bases, J lost 1 base, and 8 bases lay in between. The CDR3 loop spans 13 amino acids. The germline CDR1 and CDR2 sequences are LGHNA and YNFKEQ. The CDR3 protein is CASSSTRNTEAFF. The CDR3 coding sequence is TGTGCCAGCAGCTCCACGCGGAACACTGAAGCTTTCTTT.

A note on this clone: Other DNA variants within this sample encode the same CDR3. This chain joins TRBV20-1 and TRBJ1-2; 7 positions agree with TRBD1. Germline V gene lookup returns CDR1 DFQATT and CDR2 SNEGSKA (reference sequence). Trimming removed 6 bases from V and 4 bases from J; junction bases left unmatched: 2. The CDR3 covers 11 residues. The CDR3 DNA is TGCAGTGCCCGGGACAGCTATGGCTACACCTTC. Translating it yields CSARDSYGYTF.

The chain couples TRBV2 to TRBJ2-1; maybe TRBD2 (6 bases). Germline CDR1 is SNHLY and CDR2 is FYNNEI. V was clipped by 7 bases and J by 0 bases, with 13 bases between them. The length of the CDR3 is 15 residues. The CDR3 reads CASTLSGSSYNEQFF. The CDR3 nucleotides are TGTGCCAGCACGCTTAGCGGTAGCTCCTACAATGAGCAGTTCTTC.

The chain uses TRBV7-3 and TRBJ2-1; 10 nucleotides line up with TRBD1. CDR3 length: 15 amino acids. V shed 5 bases, J shed 10 bases, and the junction held 11 bases outside the gene matches. The germline V gene has CDR1 SGHTA and CDR2 FQGTGA. The DNA for the CDR3 is TGTGCCAGCAGCCAATGGACAGGGGGTCAAGGCGAGCAGTTCTTC. It translates to CASSQWTGGQGEQFF.

V and J are TRBV4-2 and TRBJ1-2; tentative D call: TRBD1 (5 bases). The CDR3 is 17 residues long. V lost 0 bases to trimming and J lost 5 bases, with 19 bases between them. The germline CDR1 and CDR2 sequences are LGHNA and YNFKEQ. Written as DNA, the CDR3 is TGTGCCAGCAGCCAAGAAATCATTGGGGGGGGAATTTATGGCTACACCTTC. Protein product: CASSQEIIGGGIYGYTF.

The rearrangement uses TRBV19 and TRBJ1-2, with 7 nucleotides matching TRBD1. The CDR3 contains 16 residues. With 3 bases clipped from V and 1 base from J, the junction kept 8 bases outside the gene matches. Germline V gene sequence: CDR1 LNHDA, CDR2 SQIVND (reference sequence). The CDR3 here is CASSINGQDYNYGYTF. CDR3 nucleotide sequence: TGTGCCAGTAGTATTAATGGACAGGACTATAACTATGGCTACACCTTC.

V gene TRBV20-1 combines with J gene TRBJ2-1; a weak D match, TRBD2 (5 bases). Trimming removed 5 bases from V and 11 bases from J, with 13 bases in between. This CDR3 region has 11 residues. From germline, CDR1 is DFQATT and CDR2 SNEGSKA (reference sequence). CDR3 nucleotide sequence: TGCAGTGCTCACTTGGGAGCTAAGCAGTTCTTC. Amino acid sequence: CSAHLGAKQFF.